This T cell receptor (beta chain) appears in the sequencing data of a study of naive and memory T cell subsets. As regards this clonotype: Its cognate antigen is unknown.

Both TRBC1 and TRBC2 were covered by a beta constant-region primer of two equimolar oligonucleotides. TCRdb redid the calling of the UMI-ligation and nested PCR reads with MiXCR, one entry per CDR3 protein. The sample lists tens of thousands of distinct CDR3 sequences, around 13% occurring once. From the second PCR step, alpha and beta chains were amplified apart. The study, taken as a whole, reports: Over 95% of naive TCR sequences appeared only once after error correction, unlike memory subsets.

V was clipped by 4 bases and J by 4 bases, with 17 bases between them. The CDR3 runs 15 residues. The germline gives CDR1 SGHRS, CDR2 YFSETQ. The specimen was central memory CD4+ T cells from blood. The chain is built from TRBV5-1 and TRBJ2-5; perhaps TRBD2 as D (8 bases). This clonotype was sampled from a human donor in good health. In DNA form, the CDR3 reads TGCGCCAGCAGCCCGGGACTAGGGGGCGGAGAGACCCAGTACTTC. Translation gives CASSPGLGGGETQYF. Combining the CDR3 with reference TRBV5-1 and TRBJ2-5 gives the whole variable domain KAGVTQTPRYLIKTRGQQVTLSCSPISGHRSVSWYQQTPGQGLQFLFEYFSETQRNKGNFPGRFSGRQFSNSRSEMNVSTLELGDSALYLCASSPGLGGGETQYFGPGTRLLVL.